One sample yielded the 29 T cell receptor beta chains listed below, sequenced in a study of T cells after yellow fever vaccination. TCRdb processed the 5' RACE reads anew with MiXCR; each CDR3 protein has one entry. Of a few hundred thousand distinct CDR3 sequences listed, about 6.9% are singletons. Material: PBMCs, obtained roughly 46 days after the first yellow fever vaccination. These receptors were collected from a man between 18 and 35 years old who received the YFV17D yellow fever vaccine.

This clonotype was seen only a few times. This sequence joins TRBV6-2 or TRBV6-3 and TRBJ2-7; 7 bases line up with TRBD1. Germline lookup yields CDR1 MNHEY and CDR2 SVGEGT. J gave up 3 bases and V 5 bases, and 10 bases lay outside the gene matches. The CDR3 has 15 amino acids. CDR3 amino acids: CASSGYRGFLYEQYF. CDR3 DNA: TGTGCCAGCAGTGGCTACAGGGGATTCCTCTACGAGCAGTACTTC.

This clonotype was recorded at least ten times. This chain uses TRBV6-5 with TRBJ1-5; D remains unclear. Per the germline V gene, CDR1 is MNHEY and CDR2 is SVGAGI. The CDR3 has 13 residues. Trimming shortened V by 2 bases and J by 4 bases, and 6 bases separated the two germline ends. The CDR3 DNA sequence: TGTGCCAGCAGTTACAGGGATAATCAGCCCCAGCATTTT. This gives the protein CASSYRDNQPQHF.

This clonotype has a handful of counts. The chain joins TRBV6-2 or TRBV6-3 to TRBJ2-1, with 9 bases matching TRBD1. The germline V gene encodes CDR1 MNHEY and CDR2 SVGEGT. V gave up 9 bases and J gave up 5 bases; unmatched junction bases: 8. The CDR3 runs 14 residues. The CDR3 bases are TGTGCCAGTAGGGACAGGGATTTCCACAATGAGCAGTTCTTC. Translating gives CASRDRDFHNEQFF.

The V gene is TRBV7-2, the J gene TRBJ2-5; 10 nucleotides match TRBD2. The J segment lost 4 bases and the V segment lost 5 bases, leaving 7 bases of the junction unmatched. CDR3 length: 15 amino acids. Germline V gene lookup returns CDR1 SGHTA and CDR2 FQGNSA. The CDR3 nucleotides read TGTGCCAGCAGCATCCAGCGGGGGGGGGGAGAGACCCAGTACTTC. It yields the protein CASSIQRGGGETQYF.

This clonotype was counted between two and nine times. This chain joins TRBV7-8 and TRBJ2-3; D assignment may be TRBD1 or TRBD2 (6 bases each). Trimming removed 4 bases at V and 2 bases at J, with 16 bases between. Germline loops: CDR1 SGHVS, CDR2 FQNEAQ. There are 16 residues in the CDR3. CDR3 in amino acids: CASSSQTRGVTDTQYF. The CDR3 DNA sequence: TGTGCCAGCAGCTCGCAGACTAGGGGGGTCACAGATACGCAGTATTTT.

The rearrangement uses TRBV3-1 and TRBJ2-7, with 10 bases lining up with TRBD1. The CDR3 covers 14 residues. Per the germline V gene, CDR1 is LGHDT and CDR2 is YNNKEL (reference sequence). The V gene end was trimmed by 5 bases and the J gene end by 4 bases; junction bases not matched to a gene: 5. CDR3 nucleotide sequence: TGTGCCAGCAGCAGCCGACAGGGGGCTTACGAGCAGTACTTC. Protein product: CASSSRQGAYEQYF.

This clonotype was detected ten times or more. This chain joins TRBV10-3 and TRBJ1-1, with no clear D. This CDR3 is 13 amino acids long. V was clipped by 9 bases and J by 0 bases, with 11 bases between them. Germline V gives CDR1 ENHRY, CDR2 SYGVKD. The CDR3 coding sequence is TGTGCCATACAGCTGGGGATGAACACTGAAGCTTTCTTT. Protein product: CAIQLGMNTEAFF.

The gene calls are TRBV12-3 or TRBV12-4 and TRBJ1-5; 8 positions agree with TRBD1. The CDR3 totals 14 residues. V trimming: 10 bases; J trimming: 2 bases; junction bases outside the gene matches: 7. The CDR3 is CATTTGARNQPQHF. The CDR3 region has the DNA TGTGCCACAACGACAGGGGCCCGCAATCAGCCCCAGCATTTT.

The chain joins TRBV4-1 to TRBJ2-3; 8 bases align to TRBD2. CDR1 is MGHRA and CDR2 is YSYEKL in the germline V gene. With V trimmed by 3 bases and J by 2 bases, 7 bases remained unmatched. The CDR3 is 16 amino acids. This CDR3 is CASSQSTSGNTDTQYF. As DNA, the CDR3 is TGCGCCAGCAGCCAGTCCACTAGCGGAAACACAGATACGCAGTATTTT.

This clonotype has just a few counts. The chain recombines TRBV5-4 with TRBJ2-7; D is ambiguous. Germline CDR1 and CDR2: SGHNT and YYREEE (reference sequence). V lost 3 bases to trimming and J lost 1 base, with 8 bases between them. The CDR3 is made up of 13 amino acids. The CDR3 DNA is TGTGCCAGCAGCTACGGAGTATCCTACGAGCAGTACGTC. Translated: CASSYGVSYEQYV.

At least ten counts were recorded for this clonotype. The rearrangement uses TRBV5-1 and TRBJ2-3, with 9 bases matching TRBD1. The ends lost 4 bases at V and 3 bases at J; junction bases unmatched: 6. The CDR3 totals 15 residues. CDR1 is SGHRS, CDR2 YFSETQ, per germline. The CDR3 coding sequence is TGCGCCAGCAGCCAGGGACAGGGAACTACAGATACGCAGTATTTT. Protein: CASSQGQGTTDTQYF.

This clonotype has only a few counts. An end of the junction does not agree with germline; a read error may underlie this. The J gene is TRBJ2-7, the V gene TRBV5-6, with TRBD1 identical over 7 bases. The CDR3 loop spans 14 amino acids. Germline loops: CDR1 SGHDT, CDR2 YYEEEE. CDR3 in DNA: TGTGCCAGCAGCTTTTATGCATCACGGCGACAGGGCGACTTC. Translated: CASSFYASRRQGDF.

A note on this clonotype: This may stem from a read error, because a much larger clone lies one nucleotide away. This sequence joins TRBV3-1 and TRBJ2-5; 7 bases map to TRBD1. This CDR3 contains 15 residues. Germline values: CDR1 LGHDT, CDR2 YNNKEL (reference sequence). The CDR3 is CASTQTGDLQETQYF. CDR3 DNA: TGTGCCAGCACCCAAACAGGGGACCTCCAAGAGACCCAGTACTTC.

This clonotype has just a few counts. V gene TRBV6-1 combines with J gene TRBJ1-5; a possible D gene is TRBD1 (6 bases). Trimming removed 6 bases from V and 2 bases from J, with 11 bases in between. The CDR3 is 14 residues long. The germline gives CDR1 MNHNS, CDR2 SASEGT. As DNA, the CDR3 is TGTGCCAGCAGCCATCAGGGGCGCAATCAGCCCCAGCATTTT. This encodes CASSHQGRNQPQHF.

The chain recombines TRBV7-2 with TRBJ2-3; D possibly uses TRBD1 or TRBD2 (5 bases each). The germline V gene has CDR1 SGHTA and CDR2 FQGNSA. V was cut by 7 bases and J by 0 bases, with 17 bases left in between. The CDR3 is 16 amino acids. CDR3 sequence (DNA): TGTGCCAGCACCAAACGCCGGGACGCCAGCACAGATACGCAGTATTTT. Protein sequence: CASTKRRDASTDTQYF.

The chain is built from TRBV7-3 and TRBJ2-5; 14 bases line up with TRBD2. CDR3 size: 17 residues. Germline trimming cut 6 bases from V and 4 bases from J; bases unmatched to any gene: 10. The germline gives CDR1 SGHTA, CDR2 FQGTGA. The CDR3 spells CASSPWTSGGHPETQYF. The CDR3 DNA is TGTGCCAGCAGTCCTTGGACTAGCGGGGGGCACCCAGAGACCCAGTACTTC.

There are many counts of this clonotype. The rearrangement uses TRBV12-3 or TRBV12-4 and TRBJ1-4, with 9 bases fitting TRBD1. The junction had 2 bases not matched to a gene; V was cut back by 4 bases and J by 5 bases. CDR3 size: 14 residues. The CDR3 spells CASSSGQGNEKLFF. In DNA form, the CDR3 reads TGTGCCAGCAGTTCTGGACAGGGGAATGAAAAACTGTTTTTT.

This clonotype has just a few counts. The CDR3 spells CASSPPRRDSNQPQHF. The CDR3 DNA follows: TGTGCCAGCTCACCCCCGCGCAGGGATAGCAATCAGCCCCAGCATTTT. The chain is built from TRBV18 and TRBJ1-5; possible D gene TRBD1, 5 bases. The CDR3 totals 16 residues. The germline V and J ends were trimmed by 3 bases and 0 bases, with 12 bases remaining between them. Germline loops: CDR1 KGHSH, CDR2 LQKENI.

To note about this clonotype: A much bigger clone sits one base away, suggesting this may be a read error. CDR3: CASSLRTSLDTQYF. The CDR3 DNA reads TGTGCCAGCAGCCTCCGGACTAGTTTGGATACGCAGTATTTT. The V and J genes are TRBV7-3 and TRBJ2-3; TRBD2 aligns across 7 bases. The V segment lost 5 bases and the J segment 6 bases; nucleotides outside the gene matches: 8. The CDR3 runs to 14 residues. CDR1 SGHTA and CDR2 FQGTGA come from the germline V gene.

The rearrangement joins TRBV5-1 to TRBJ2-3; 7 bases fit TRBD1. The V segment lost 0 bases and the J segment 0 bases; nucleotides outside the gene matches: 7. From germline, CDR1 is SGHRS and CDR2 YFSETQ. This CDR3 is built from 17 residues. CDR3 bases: TGCGCCAGCAGCTTGGCCTCGACAGGGCTGAGCACAGATACGCAGTATTTT. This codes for CASSLASTGLSTDTQYF.

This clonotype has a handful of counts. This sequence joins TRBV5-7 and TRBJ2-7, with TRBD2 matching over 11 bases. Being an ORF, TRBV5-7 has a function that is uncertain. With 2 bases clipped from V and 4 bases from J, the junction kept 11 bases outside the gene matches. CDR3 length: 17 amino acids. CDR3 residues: CASSFGPLAGGGYEQYF. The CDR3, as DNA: TGTGCCAGCAGCTTCGGTCCGCTAGCGGGAGGAGGTTACGAGCAGTACTTC.

The CDR3 reads CASSAGLPRDTYTGELFF. In DNA form, the CDR3 reads TGTGCCAGCAGCGCCGGCTTACCCAGGGACACATACACCGGGGAGCTGTTTTTT. The rearrangement joins TRBV7-8 to TRBJ2-2, with a possible D match to TRBD1 (6 bases). The CDR3 covers 18 residues. CDR1 and CDR2 (germline): SGHVS, FQNEAQ. The V gene lost 5 bases and the J gene lost 3 bases, with 22 bases spanning the gap.

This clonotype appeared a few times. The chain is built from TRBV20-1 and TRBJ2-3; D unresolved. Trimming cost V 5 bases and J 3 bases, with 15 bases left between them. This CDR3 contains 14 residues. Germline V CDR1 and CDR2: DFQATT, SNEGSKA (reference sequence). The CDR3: CSAAPLRWTDTQYF. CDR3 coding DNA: TGCAGTGCTGCCCCATTGCGCTGGACAGATACGCAGTATTTT.

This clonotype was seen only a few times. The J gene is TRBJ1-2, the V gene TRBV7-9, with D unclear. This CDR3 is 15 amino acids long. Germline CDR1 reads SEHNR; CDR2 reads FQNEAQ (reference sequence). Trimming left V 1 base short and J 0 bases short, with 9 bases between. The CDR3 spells CASSLVRRANYGYTF. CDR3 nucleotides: TGTGCCAGCAGCTTAGTCAGGAGAGCTAACTATGGCTACACCTTC.

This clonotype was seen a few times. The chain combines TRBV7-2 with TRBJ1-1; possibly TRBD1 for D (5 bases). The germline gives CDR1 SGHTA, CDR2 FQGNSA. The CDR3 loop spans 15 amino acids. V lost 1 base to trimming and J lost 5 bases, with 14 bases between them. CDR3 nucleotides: TGTGCCAGCAGCTTAGAGGGGAGGGTTGGGACTGAAGCTTTCTTT. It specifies CASSLEGRVGTEAFF.

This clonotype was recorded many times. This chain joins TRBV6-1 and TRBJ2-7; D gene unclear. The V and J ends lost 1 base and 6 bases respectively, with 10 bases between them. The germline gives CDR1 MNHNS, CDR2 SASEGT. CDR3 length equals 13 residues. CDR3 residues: CASSEGAVLEQYV. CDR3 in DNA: TGTGCCAGCAGTGAAGGGGCAGTCCTCGAGCAGTACGTC.

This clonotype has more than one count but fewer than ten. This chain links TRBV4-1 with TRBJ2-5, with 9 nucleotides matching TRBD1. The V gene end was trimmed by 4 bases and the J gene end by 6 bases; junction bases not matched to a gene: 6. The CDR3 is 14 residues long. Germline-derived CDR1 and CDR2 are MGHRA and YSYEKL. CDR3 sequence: CASSPGTGLQTQYF. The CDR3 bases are TGCGCCAGCAGCCCAGGGACAGGGCTTCAGACCCAGTACTTC.

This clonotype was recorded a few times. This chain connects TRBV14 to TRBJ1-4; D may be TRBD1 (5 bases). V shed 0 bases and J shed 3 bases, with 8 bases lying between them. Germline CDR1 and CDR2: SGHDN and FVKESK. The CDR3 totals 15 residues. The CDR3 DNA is TGTGCCAGCAGCCAAGACATGGGGGCTAATGAAAAACTGTTTTTT. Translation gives CASSQDMGANEKLFF. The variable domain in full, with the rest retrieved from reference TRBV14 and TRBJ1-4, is EAGVTQFPSHSVIEKGQTVTLRCDPISGHDNLYWYRRVMGKEIKFLLHFVKESKQDESGMPNNRFLAERTGGTYSTLKVQPAELEDSGVYFCASSQDMGANEKLFFGSGTQLSVL.

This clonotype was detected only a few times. The CDR3 DNA follows: TGTGCCAGCAGCTTACAGGAGTACCAAGAGACCCAGTACTTC. Its protein is CASSLQEYQETQYF. The gene calls are TRBV7-6 and TRBJ2-5; D call uncertain. V was trimmed by 2 bases and J by 0 bases, leaving 7 bases between them. The CDR3 runs 14 residues. Germline CDR1 reads SGHVS; CDR2 reads FNYEAQ. Supplemented by reference TRBV7-6 and TRBJ2-5, the full variable domain reads GAGVSQSPRYKVTKRGQDVALRCDPISGHVSLYWYRQALGQGPEFLTYFNYEAQQDKSGLPNDRFSAERPEGSISTLTIQRTEQRDSAMYRCASSLQEYQETQYFGPGTRLLVL.